This paragraph reports one T cell receptor beta chain. Its target is not known. Per germline, CDR1 LGHNA and CDR2 YNFKEQ. The CDR3 length is 18 residues. V gave up 0 bases and J gave up 0 bases, with 17 bases separating them. The entry originates in a study of cytomegalovirus exposure and HLA in healthy donors. The PCR used 60 Vbeta and 13 Jbeta primers. Here immunoSEQ multiplex PCR was the method, and the copy in TCRdb shows in-frame clones only, minus some. This table has some 170,000 clones, 70% to 75% appearing once. Whole-study findings and limits: Follow-up analysis found HLA locus-dependent TCR association rates, highest for DRB1 and lowest for HLA-C. The authors enumerated under 200 TCR beta chains as linked to cytomegalovirus. The authors later linked a missense DCLRE1C variant to TCR beta V- and J-gene trimming. In vitro experiments confirmed that three CMV-associated chains were specific for CMV antigens.

Sequencing was carried out using PBMCs. V gene TRBV4-2 combines with J gene TRBJ1-2; D may be TRBD1 (6 bases). The receptor was derived from a male donor in good health and CMV-seronegative. The DNA of the CDR3 is TGTGCCAGCAGCCAAGAGACGTGGGGGGGCATAACTAACTATGGCTACACCTTC. As protein: CASSQETWGGITNYGYTF.